This passage covers 10 T cell receptor beta chains from one sample sequenced in a study of blood T cell repertoires in COVID-19. The assay was immunoSEQ multiplex PCR, and TCRdb's table has in-frame clones only and misses some. The table shows fewer than 150,000 clones, with approximately 83% occurring only once. Material for sequencing was peripheral blood. The source of these receptors is a woman between 50 and 59 years old who had recovered from COVID-19.

This clone was counted a single time. V and J are TRBV7-9 and TRBJ2-1; the match to TRBD2 covers 7 bases. Germline trimming cut 1 base from V and 2 bases from J; bases unmatched to any gene: 11. The CDR3 has 18 amino acids. Germline V gene lookup returns CDR1 SEHNR and CDR2 FQNEAQ (reference sequence). This CDR3 reads CASSLVGRREGAYNEQFF. CDR3 in DNA: TGTGCCAGCAGCTTAGTGGGGAGGAGGGAGGGTGCCTACAATGAGCAGTTCTTC.

The chain recombines TRBV29-1 with TRBJ1-5; D perhaps matches TRBD1 (5 bases). The CDR3 totals 13 residues. Per the germline V gene, CDR1 is SQVTM and CDR2 is ANQGSEA. Trimming left V 5 bases short and J 4 bases short, with 12 bases between. For the CDR3, the DNA is TGCAGCGTTTTGGTCGGGGGGAATCAGCCCCAGCATTTT. Translated, it gives CSVLVGGNQPQHF.

The chain employs TRBV29-1 and TRBJ2-1; perhaps TRBD1 as D (5 bases). V lost 5 bases and J lost 8, with 10 bases in between. Germline-derived CDR1 and CDR2 are SQVTM and ANQGSEA. CDR3 length: 11 residues. The CDR3 here is CSVHRTDEQFF. CDR3 coding DNA: TGCAGCGTTCACAGGACGGATGAGCAGTTCTTC.

The chain couples TRBV7-2 to TRBJ2-3; 9 bases line up with TRBD2. Germline lookup yields CDR1 SGHTA and CDR2 FQGNSA. The V gene end was trimmed by 0 bases and the J gene end by 2 bases; junction bases not matched to a gene: 9. This CDR3 contains 18 residues. The CDR3 spells CASSLASWASGTTDTQYF. Written as DNA, the CDR3 is TGTGCCAGCAGCTTAGCGTCGTGGGCTAGCGGGACCACAGATACGCAGTATTTT.

CDR3 sequence reads: CASSILGGGGQPQHF. The CDR3 bases are TGTGCCAGTAGTATCCTCGGGGGGGGAGGACAGCCCCAGCATTTT. The chain joins TRBV19 to TRBJ1-5; tentative D call: TRBD1 (5 bases). The CDR3 extends over 15 amino acids. V dropped 3 bases and J dropped 7 bases, with 16 bases sitting between them. Germline CDR1 LNHDA, CDR2 SQIVND (reference sequence).

The chain joins TRBV10-3 to TRBJ1-2, with D hard to call. V was cut by 2 bases and J by 1 base, with 8 bases left in between. The length of the CDR3 is 14 residues. Germline CDR1 reads ENHRY; CDR2 reads SYGVKD. In nucleotides, the CDR3 is TGTGCCATCAGTGAGGCCCGAGGTAACTATGGCTACACCTTC. Protein product: CAISEARGNYGYTF.

The rearrangement uses TRBV5-1 and TRBJ2-1; D is unclear. The CDR3 sequence is 14 residues long. Germline assignment: CDR1 SGHRS and CDR2 YFSETQ. V dropped 3 bases and J dropped 7 bases, with 14 bases sitting between them. The CDR3 reads CASSSPGSTNEQFF. CDR3 nucleotide sequence: TGCGCCAGCAGCTCCCCGGGTTCTACTAATGAGCAGTTCTTC.

CDR3: CAWRGTSPTGELFF. DNA for the CDR3: TGTGCCTGGAGGGGGACTAGCCCCACCGGGGAGCTGTTTTTT. The chain links TRBV30 to TRBJ2-2; 9 nucleotides match TRBD2. The trim removed 3 bases at V and 4 bases at J, leaving 3 bases unmatched. The CDR3 covers 14 residues. Germline CDR1 is GTSNPN and CDR2 is SVGIG (reference sequence).

This chain joins TRBV2 and TRBJ1-4, with D tentatively TRBD1 (5 bases). The germline CDR1 and CDR2 sequences are SNHLY and FYNNEI. Trimming shortened V by 6 bases and J by 4 bases, and 15 bases separated the two germline ends. CDR3 size: 15 residues. CDR3 nucleotides: TGTGCCAGCAGGCCAGCAGGGCTCAATAATGAAAAACTGTTTTTT. Protein product: CASRPAGLNNEKLFF.

CDR3 DNA sequence: TGTGCCAGCAGCGTAGATCCGTTGAGCTCTGGAAACACCATATATTTT. Translated: CASSVDPLSSGNTIYF. The rearrangement uses TRBV9 and TRBJ1-3; D is unclear. CDR3 length: 16 residues. Trimming left V 0 bases short and J 0 bases short, with 10 bases between. Germline values: CDR1 SGDLS, CDR2 YYNGEE.